The entry that follows covers one TCR beta chain sequence. The data stem from a study of CD8+ T cells in alopecia areata. RNA was extracted and reverse transcribed into cDNA as the sequencing template. TCRdb's table, derived via immunoSEQ multiplex PCR, lists solely in-frame clones and lacks some. The sample carries around 250,000 clones, roughly 69% recorded once. This CDR3 spans 14 amino acids. V was cut by 8 bases and J by 2 bases, with 14 bases left in between. Germline values: CDR1 MGHDK, CDR2 SYGVNS. Peripheral blood and lesional scalp punch biopsies were taken from alopecia areata patients. Researchers picked out CD4+ and CD8+ T cells from PBMCs by sorting.

V and J are TRBV25-1 and TRBJ2-3; D ambiguous. Sequencing used CD4+ T cells sorted from blood, obtained at week 0. The TCR was taken from a human donor with alopecia areata. The CDR3: CASSFLSPTDTQYF. For the CDR3, the DNA is TGTGCCAGCTCCTTCCTTAGCCCCACAGATACGCAGTATTTT.